Below, one T cell receptor beta chain is given with its context. This CDR3 comprises 15 residues. From germline, CDR1 is GTSNPN and CDR2 SVGIG (reference sequence). V gave up 2 bases and J gave up 5 bases, with 18 bases separating them. The data originate from a study of early T cells in non-severe SARS-CoV-2 infection. Individual cDNA molecules were tagged with unique molecular identifiers. MiXCR was run by TCRdb on the 5' RACE reads, yielding one entry per CDR3 protein. The sample has about 77,000 distinct CDR3 sequences, 15% to 20% seen once. V is TRBV30 and J is TRBJ1-2, with unresolved D. The source is an adult who was a healthcare worker with PCR-confirmed SARS-CoV-2 infection or an uninfected control (not recorded which). The sample taken for sequencing was whole blood. As DNA, the CDR3 is TGTGCCTGGAGTACCCCCGATATGGGGATATATGGCTACACCTTC. It specifies CAWSTPDMGIYGYTF.